The sequence of this T cell receptor (beta chain) was determined in a study of T cells expressing NK-cell markers. About the research overall: Seven donors tested HCMV-seropositive and one tested seronegative among the eight sequenced. General study points: Similarly, these clonotypes led the CD3+CD56-NKG2C+ fraction as well in a handful of donors. A range of about 1.0-7.5% of CD8+ T cells consisted of dominant NKG2C+ clonotypes in more than five donors.

CDR3 length: 12 amino acids. In germline, CDR1 is DFQATT, CDR2 SNEGSKA (reference sequence). UMIs accompanied the 5'RACE template switching by which TCR beta cDNA was made. Reprocessing the 5' RACE reads, TCRdb reports a single entry for every CDR3 protein and omits DNA. The sample holds some 410,000 distinct CDR3 sequences. About this clonotype: The antigen remains unidentified.

The sample was blood T cells: a sorted CD56 or NKG2C T cell subset, CD4+ or CD8+ T cells, or bulk PBMC T cells (not recorded which). The receptor was derived from a woman between 18 and 70 years old in good health. The genes are TRBV20-1 and TRBJ1-2. The CDR3 loop is CSAPTENYGYTF.